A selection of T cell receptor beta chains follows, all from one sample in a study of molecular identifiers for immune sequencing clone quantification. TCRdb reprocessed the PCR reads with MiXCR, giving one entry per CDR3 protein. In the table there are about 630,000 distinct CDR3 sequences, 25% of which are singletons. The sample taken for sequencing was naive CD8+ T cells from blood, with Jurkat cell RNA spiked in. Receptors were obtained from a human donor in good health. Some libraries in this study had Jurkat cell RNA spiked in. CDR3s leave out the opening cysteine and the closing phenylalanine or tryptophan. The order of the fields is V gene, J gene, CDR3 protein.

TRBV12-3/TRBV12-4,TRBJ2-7,ASRSTDGVPPYEQY
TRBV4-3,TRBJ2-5,ASSQVQQETQY
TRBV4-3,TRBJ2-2,ASSQDGAANTGELF
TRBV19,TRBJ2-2,ASSEPERTGELF
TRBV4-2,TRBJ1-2,ASSQRTSNYGYT
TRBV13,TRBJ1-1,ASSSLNDRGIGGCTEAF
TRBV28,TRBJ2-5,ANRLTEGWQETQY
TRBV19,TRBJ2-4,ASSIGFRGQKNIQY
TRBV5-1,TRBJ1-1,ASSLVQGRTEAF
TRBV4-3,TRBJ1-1,ASSQSRRTMNTEAF
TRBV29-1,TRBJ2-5,SVDWGDQETQY
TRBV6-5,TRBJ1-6,ASNGQGVRSPLH
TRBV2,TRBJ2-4,ASAVSLLWAEANIQY
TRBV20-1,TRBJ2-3,SGVSLTDTQY
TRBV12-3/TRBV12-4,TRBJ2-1,AIETDYNEQF
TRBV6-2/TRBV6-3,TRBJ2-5,ASSPRTGGLEETQY
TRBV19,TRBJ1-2,ASSTSQGEEVYGYT
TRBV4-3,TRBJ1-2,ASSQDLIIEVYGYT
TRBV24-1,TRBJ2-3,ATSGVGRALTDTQY
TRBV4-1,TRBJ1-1,ASSQAPLTVNTEAF